A single sample gave rise to the 14 T cell receptor beta chains below, sequenced in a study of identical twins. TCRdb re-derived calls from the 5' RACE reads in MiXCR, one entry per CDR3 protein. The sample lists a few hundred thousand distinct CDR3 sequences; 13% to 15% were seen once. The data were also submitted as part of a second study, on yellow fever vaccine responses in identical twins.

Specimen: CD4+ T cells sorted from blood. The receptors derive from a woman younger than 30 in good health.

DNA of the CDR3: TGCGCCAGCAGCCCGCAATTGACAGGGCCTGGACAGCCCCAGCATTTT. Encoded protein: CASSPQLTGPGQPQHF. The J gene is TRBJ1-5, the V gene TRBV4-1, with 7 bases identical to TRBD1. In germline, CDR1 is MGHRA, CDR2 YSYEKL. The CDR3 loop spans 16 amino acids. V shed 4 bases and J 7 bases; nucleotides not matched to a gene: 13.

This clonotype occurred a few times. This chain links TRBV10-3 with TRBJ2-7; no clear D. Germline V gene data show CDR1 as ENHRY and CDR2 as SYGVKD. This CDR3 comprises 15 residues. V was cut by 3 bases and J by 2 bases, with 14 bases left in between. CDR3 in amino acids: CAISDLDGKTYEQYF. Here the CDR3 DNA reads TGTGCCATCAGTGACCTCGATGGGAAGACCTACGAGCAGTACTTC.

This clonotype has only a few counts. The chain links TRBV2 to TRBJ1-6; 10 nucleotides line up with TRBD1. The V and J ends lost 8 bases and 10 bases, in that order; junction bases with no gene match: 8. CDR1 and CDR2 from the germline V gene are SNHLY and FYNNEI. The CDR3 totals 14 residues. The DNA for the CDR3 is TGTGCCAGCGGGGGGACAGGGGATCGGTCACCCCTCCACTTT. It translates to CASGGTGDRSPLHF.

The table lists this clonotype with a few counts. This sequence joins TRBV9 and TRBJ1-1; a possible D gene is TRBD1 (6 bases). The CDR3 loop spans 13 amino acids. Trimming shortened V by 6 bases and J by 2 bases, and 11 bases separated the two germline ends. Per germline, CDR1 SGDLS and CDR2 YYNGEE. This chain's CDR3 is CASNPGANTEAFF. CDR3 DNA sequence: TGTGCCAGCAACCCGGGGGCAAACACTGAAGCTTTCTTT.

This clonotype was recorded a few times. The J gene is TRBJ2-2, the V gene TRBV10-3; D is unclear. Germline lookup yields CDR1 ENHRY and CDR2 SYGVKD. The V gene lost 7 bases and the J gene lost 3 bases, with 6 bases spanning the gap. The CDR3 extends over 12 amino acids. The CDR3 spells CAITSYTGELFF. CDR3 DNA: TGTGCCATCACCAGTTACACCGGGGAGCTGTTTTTT.

This clonotype was counted a few times. The V gene is TRBV12-3 or TRBV12-4, the J gene TRBJ1-1; D gene ambiguous. This CDR3 is built from 15 residues. V was clipped by 1 base and J by 3 bases, with 12 bases between them. In nucleotides, the CDR3 is TGTGCCAGCAGTTTAGATCTTGTCAGTTACACTGAAGCTTTCTTT. Translated: CASSLDLVSYTEAFF.

This clonotype was picked up a small number of times. The DNA for the CDR3 is TGTGCCAGCAGTCGGTGGATCACAGATACGCAGTATTTT. Translation gives CASSRWITDTQYF. V gene TRBV9 combines with J gene TRBJ2-3; D not resolved. The V gene lost 5 bases and the J gene lost 2 bases, with 9 bases spanning the gap. The CDR3 sequence is 13 residues long. Germline loops: CDR1 SGDLS, CDR2 YYNGEE.

The rearrangement links TRBV12-3 or TRBV12-4 to TRBJ2-7, with D maybe TRBD1 (5 bases). Trimming shortened V by 5 bases and J by 2 bases, and 13 bases separated the two germline ends. This CDR3 spans 14 amino acids. The CDR3 reads CASSPLGPAYEQYF. CDR3 nucleotides: TGTGCCAGCAGTCCACTGGGGCCGGCCTACGAGCAGTACTTC.

This sequence joins TRBV12-3 or TRBV12-4 and TRBJ2-2; 12 bases are shared with TRBD1. V was pared by 6 bases and J by 5 bases, with 4 bases of the junction left unmatched. The CDR3 sequence is 15 residues long. Written as DNA, the CDR3 is TGTGCCAGCAGCGGGACAGGGGGCGTTACCGGGGAGCTGTTTTTT. It specifies CASSGTGGVTGELFF.

The CDR3 loop is CSASQDSLGGTDTQYF. The CDR3 DNA reads TGCAGTGCTTCTCAAGACTCCTTGGGTGGCACAGATACGCAGTATTTT. This sequence joins TRBV20-1 and TRBJ2-3; no firm D call. V shed 5 bases and J shed 1 base, with 19 bases lying between them. The CDR3 is 16 amino acids. Per the germline V gene, CDR1 is DFQATT and CDR2 is SNEGSKA (reference sequence).

This clonotype was detected ten times or more. The chain links TRBV5-1 to TRBJ2-3; no definite D call. The CDR3 consists of 15 residues. Trimming took 4 bases from V and 0 from J, leaving 12 bases between them. In germline, CDR1 is SGHRS, CDR2 YFSETQ. For the CDR3, the DNA is TGCGCCAGCAGCCGAAGGCAGGAAAGCACAGATACGCAGTATTTT. Protein product: CASSRRQESTDTQYF.

This clonotype came up a few times. J is TRBJ2-2 and V is TRBV7-2; D might be TRBD2 (6 bases). V was clipped by 3 bases and J by 4 bases, with 15 bases between them. The CDR3 loop spans 16 amino acids. Germline V gene lookup returns CDR1 SGHTA and CDR2 FQGNSA. The CDR3 loop is CASSFPFGSGTGELFF. CDR3 sequence (DNA): TGTGCCAGCAGCTTCCCTTTCGGGAGTGGCACCGGGGAGCTGTTTTTT.

The gene calls are TRBV12-3 or TRBV12-4 and TRBJ1-6; D remains ambiguous. V lost 4 bases and J 8 bases, leaving 6 bases between the germline ends. The CDR3 consists of 12 residues. The CDR3 DNA sequence: TGTGCCAGCAGTTCGCGAGATTCACCCCTCCACTTT. It specifies CASSSRDSPLHF.

The chain couples TRBV7-8 to TRBJ2-5; 7 bases fit TRBD2. Per the germline V gene, CDR1 is SGHVS and CDR2 is FQNEAQ. The CDR3 spans 15 residues. Unmatched junction bases numbered 8, after V lost 5 bases and J lost 2 bases. The CDR3 loop is CASSLGTTRQETQYF. The CDR3 bases are TGTGCCAGCAGCCTAGGGACTACAAGACAAGAGACCCAGTACTTC.